These 22 T cell receptor beta chains were all obtained from the same sample, sequenced in a study of T cell responses to AZD1222 COVID-19 vaccine. Sequencing used immunoSEQ multiplex PCR; TCRdb keeps in-frame clones, though not all of them. The profile shows some 180,000 clones, roughly 90% of them singletons. The sample here was peripheral blood, taken 28 days after the second AZD1222 dose. The receptors here all came from an adult who received the AZD1222 COVID-19 vaccine.

V usage is TRBV4-2 and J usage is TRBJ1-5, with D possibly matching TRBD1 (6 bases). Germline assignment: CDR1 LGHNA and CDR2 YNFKEQ. CDR3 length: 14 residues. The ends were cut back, 5 bases at V and 6 bases at J, with 14 bases in the middle. CDR3 region: CASSLDSSAQPQHF. DNA of the CDR3: TGTGCCAGCAGCTTGGACAGCTCCGCTCAGCCCCAGCATTTT.

With regard to this clone: This sample includes further DNA sequences coding for the same CDR3. The chain joins TRBV5-4 to TRBJ1-6; TRBD1 is a possible D gene (5 bases). The CDR3 totals 16 residues. CDR1 SGHNT and CDR2 YYREEE come from the germline V gene (reference sequence). Trimming removed 4 bases at V and 5 bases at J, with 16 bases between. CDR3 sequence reads: CASSRDSQTNNSPLHF. The CDR3 DNA sequence: TGTGCCAGCAGCCGGGACTCCCAAACGAATAATTCACCCCTCCACTTT. Full variable domain (rest looked up from reference TRBV5-4 and TRBJ1-6): ETGVTQSPTHLIKTRGQQVTLRCSSQSGHNTVSWYQQALGQGPQFIFQYYREEENGRGNFPPRFSGLQFPNYSSELNVNALELDDSALYLCASSRDSQTNNSPLHFGNGTRLTVT.

The rearrangement links TRBV3-1 (or the pseudogene TRBV3-2) to TRBJ2-1, with 7 bases matching TRBD2. In germline, CDR1 is LGHDT, CDR2 YNNKEL (reference sequence). CDR3 length equals 12 residues. J gave up 13 bases and V 1 base, and 4 bases lay outside the gene matches. CDR3 residues: CASSQAGGSQFF. CDR3 in DNA: TGTGCCAGCAGCCAAGCCGGGGGGTCCCAGTTCTTC.

V and J are TRBV15 and TRBJ2-1, with 8 nucleotides matching TRBD1. V lost 2 bases, J lost 4 bases, and 7 bases stayed unmatched. CDR3 length equals 16 residues. Per the germline V gene, CDR1 is LNHNV and CDR2 is YYDKDF (reference sequence). The CDR3 DNA is TGTGCCACCAGCAGACAGGGGGCTACTGTATACAATGAGCAGTTCTTC. This encodes CATSRQGATVYNEQFF.

The chain links TRBV19 to TRBJ2-7; the D is unclear. Trimming cost V 9 bases and J 2 bases, with 17 bases left between them. The germline CDR1 and CDR2 sequences are LNHDA and SQIVND (reference sequence). The CDR3 runs to 14 residues. This CDR3 is CASTSALRPYEQYF. The CDR3, as DNA: TGTGCCAGCACAAGCGCCCTTAGACCCTACGAGCAGTACTTC.

This chain uses TRBV11-2 with TRBJ1-3; D is possibly TRBD1 (6 bases). Deletions cut 5 bases from V and 0 bases from J, with 14 bases between. Germline assignment: CDR1 SGHAT and CDR2 FQNNGV. CDR3 length: 16 residues. In DNA form, the CDR3 reads TGTGCCAGCAGCATGGGACACCTCAGCTCTGGAAACACCATATATTTT. This gives the protein CASSMGHLSSGNTIYF.

The chain carries TRBV5-1 and TRBJ1-1; possibly TRBD1 for D (5 bases). The V and J ends lost 5 bases and 5 bases respectively, with 13 bases between them. The CDR3 totals 13 residues. Germline CDR1 is SGHRS and CDR2 is YFSETQ. The chain's CDR3 is CASRKVGGTEAFF. CDR3 DNA sequence: TGCGCCAGCAGAAAAGTGGGGGGGACTGAAGCTTTCTTT.

The chain carries TRBV18 and TRBJ2-1; 12 positions agree with TRBD2. V dropped 5 bases and J dropped 4; count of bases not matched to a gene: 3. The CDR3 is 15 amino acids. The germline V gene encodes CDR1 KGHSH and CDR2 LQKENI. The chain's CDR3 is CASSSTSGGYNEQFF. CDR3 coding DNA: TGTGCCAGCTCATCGACTAGCGGGGGTTACAATGAGCAGTTCTTC.

The chain carries TRBV2 and TRBJ1-1, with no clear D. From germline, CDR1 is SNHLY and CDR2 FYNNEI. V dropped 2 bases and J dropped 7 bases, with 11 bases sitting between them. This CDR3 is built from 13 residues. The CDR3 reads CASSESWRLEAFF. The CDR3 DNA reads TGTGCCAGCAGTGAATCTTGGCGCCTTGAAGCTTTCTTT.

This chain joins TRBV6-2 or TRBV6-3 and TRBJ1-1; the D is unclear. V lost 2 bases and J 10 bases, leaving 17 bases between the germline ends. Germline V gene sequence: CDR1 MNHEY, CDR2 SVGEGT. The CDR3 covers 14 residues. In DNA, the CDR3 is TGTGCCAGCAGTTACGGAGGCAGCCCCTATGGAGCTTTCTTT. Residues: CASSYGGSPYGAFF.

The J gene is TRBJ2-1, the V gene TRBV9, with TRBD1 matching over 8 bases. The CDR3 has 15 residues. With 0 bases clipped from V and 3 bases from J, the junction kept 2 bases outside the gene matches. CDR1 and CDR2 (germline): SGDLS, YYNGEE. CDR3 DNA sequence: TGTGCCAGCAGCGTAGCGGGACAGGACTACAATGAGCAGTTCTTC. It codes for CASSVAGQDYNEQFF.

The V call is TRBV10-1, the J call TRBJ2-1; D might be TRBD1 or TRBD2, each matching 6 bases. Germline CDR1 reads WNHNN; CDR2 reads SYGVQD (reference sequence). The CDR3 contains 16 residues. Trimming stripped 0 bases from V and 4 bases from J, with 13 bases between. CDR3 coding DNA: TGCGCCAGCAGTGAGTCGAGGGGGGCGAAGTACAATGAGCAGTTCTTC. Protein product: CASSESRGAKYNEQFF.

The chain recombines TRBV6-5 with TRBJ1-3; D unresolved. Germline V gene sequence: CDR1 MNHEY, CDR2 SVGAGI. The CDR3 totals 15 residues. V was trimmed by 0 bases and J by 4 bases, leaving 10 bases between them. The CDR3 DNA is TGTGCCAGCAGTTACTCTTCGGGTGGAGGAAACACCATATATTTT. It specifies CASSYSSGGGNTIYF.

J is TRBJ1-1 and V is TRBV5-1; D may be TRBD1 (6 bases). V was pared by 7 bases and J by 1 base, with 14 bases between. From germline, CDR1 is SGHRS and CDR2 YFSETQ. CDR3 size: 14 residues. The CDR3 DNA is TGCGCCAGCCGGCCCCAGGGGACGAACACTGAAGCTTTCTTT. Translated: CASRPQGTNTEAFF.

The CDR3 nucleotides read TGTGCCAGCAGTGAAAGTGGGTACTATGGCTACACCTTC. Its translation is CASSESGYYGYTF. V is TRBV6-1 and J is TRBJ1-2, with D unresolved. This CDR3 contains 13 residues. Germline CDR1 reads MNHNS; CDR2 reads SASEGT. The germline V and J ends were trimmed by 2 bases and 3 bases, with 7 bases remaining between them.

The rearrangement uses TRBV9 and TRBJ2-2, with 8 nucleotides matching TRBD2. The germline V gene encodes CDR1 SGDLS and CDR2 YYNGEE. V lost 9 bases and J lost 1; bases outside the gene matches: 5. The CDR3 is 14 residues long. Written as DNA, the CDR3 is TGTGCCACCCAGCGGGGGAGGAACACCGGGGAGCTGTTTTTT. Amino acids: CATQRGRNTGELFF.

V gene TRBV3-1 (or the pseudogene TRBV3-2) combines with J gene TRBJ2-2, with D perhaps being TRBD1 or TRBD2 (5 bases each). V lost 4 bases to trimming and J lost 2 bases, with 11 bases between them. CDR1 is LGHDT, CDR2 YNNKEL, per germline (reference sequence). This CDR3 contains 15 residues. This CDR3 is CASSLRDVNTGELFF. DNA of the CDR3: TGTGCCAGCAGCCTCCGGGACGTTAACACCGGGGAGCTGTTTTTT.

This clone has a single count. The chain employs TRBV5-8 and TRBJ2-5; D unresolved. The V and J ends lost 0 bases and 2 bases respectively, with 11 bases between them. This CDR3 is built from 15 residues. The germline CDR1 and CDR2 sequences are SGHTS and YDEGEE. As DNA, the CDR3 is TGTGCCAGCAGCTTGGGATCAGTACCTCAAGAGACCCAGTACTTC. Its protein product is CASSLGSVPQETQYF.

J is TRBJ2-2 and V is TRBV18; D might be TRBD1 or TRBD2, each matching 5 bases. CDR1 and CDR2 (germline): KGHSH, LQKENI. Trimming took off 6 bases at V and 0 bases at J, with 17 bases between the two ends. The CDR3 is 17 residues long. The CDR3 sequence: CASSRSRGVANTGELFF. CDR3 DNA: TGTGCCAGCTCCCGGAGTAGAGGGGTGGCGAACACCGGGGAGCTGTTTTTT.

V gene TRBV2 combines with J gene TRBJ2-7; maybe TRBD1 (6 bases). The CDR3 totals 12 residues. Germline CDR1 is SNHLY and CDR2 is FYNNEI. V lost 8 bases and J lost 0, with 8 bases in between. CDR3 sequence reads: CASLTGSYEQYF. The CDR3, as DNA: TGTGCCAGCTTGACAGGCTCCTACGAGCAGTACTTC.

The genes are TRBV6-2 or TRBV6-3 and TRBJ1-2; 9 bases are shared with TRBD1. Losses at the gene ends were 5 bases for V and 6 bases for J; bases not matched to a gene: 10. CDR1 is MNHEY and CDR2 is SVGEGT in the germline V gene. The CDR3 sequence is 15 residues long. In DNA form, the CDR3 reads TGTGCCAGCAGTGATATACAGGGGGCGTTTGATGGCTACACCTTC. As protein: CASSDIQGAFDGYTF.

The chain joins TRBV9 to TRBJ2-1; TRBD2 is a possible D gene (6 bases). The CDR3 spans 15 residues. V was cut by 3 bases and J by 5 bases, with 15 bases left in between. CDR1 and CDR2 (germline): SGDLS, YYNGEE. The CDR3, as DNA: TGTGCCAGCAGCGCCCCCGGACTACAGAACAATGAGCAGTTCTTC. Residues: CASSAPGLQNNEQFF.